This TCR beta chain was sequenced for a study of blood T cell repertoires in COVID-19. Looking at the study overall: T cells, B-cell-depleted T cells, or PBMCs provided the cDNA or gDNA that served as material.

This clone was observed a single time. The method was immunoSEQ multiplex PCR; TCRdb's version includes in-frame clones alone and lacks a portion of them. This sample carries 200,000 to 250,000 clones, around 87% of them seen once, and the ten largest clones take about 1.5%. Sample: PBMCs or T cells enriched from blood (not recorded which). The source is a woman aged 45-65 years who had recovered from COVID-19.

For the CDR3, the DNA is TGTGCCAGCAGCCCGCAGGGTGATACGCAGTATTTT. This gives the protein CASSPQGDTQYF. This rearrangement joins TRBV7-8 to TRBJ2-3; weak D call: TRBD1 (5 bases). The germline V gene has CDR1 SGHVS and CDR2 FQNEAQ. This CDR3 region has 12 residues. V lost 5 bases, J lost 6 bases, and 9 bases lay in between.